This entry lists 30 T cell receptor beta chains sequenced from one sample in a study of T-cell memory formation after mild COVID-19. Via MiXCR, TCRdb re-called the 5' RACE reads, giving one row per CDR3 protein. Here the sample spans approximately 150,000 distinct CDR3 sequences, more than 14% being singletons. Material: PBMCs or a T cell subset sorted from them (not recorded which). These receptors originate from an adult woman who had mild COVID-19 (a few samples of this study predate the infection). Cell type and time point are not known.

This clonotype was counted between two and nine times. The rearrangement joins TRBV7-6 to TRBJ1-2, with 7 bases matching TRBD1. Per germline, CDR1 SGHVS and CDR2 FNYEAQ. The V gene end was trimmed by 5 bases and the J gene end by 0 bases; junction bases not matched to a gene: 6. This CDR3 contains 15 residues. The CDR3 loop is CASSPGQAANYGYTF. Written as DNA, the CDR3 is TGTGCCAGCAGCCCAGGACAGGCTGCTAACTATGGCTACACCTTC.

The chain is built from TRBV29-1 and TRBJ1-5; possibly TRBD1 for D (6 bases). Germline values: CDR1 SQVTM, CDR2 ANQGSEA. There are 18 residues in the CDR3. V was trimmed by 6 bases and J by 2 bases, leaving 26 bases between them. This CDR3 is CSVPRPTPADRRNQPQHF. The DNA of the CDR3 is TGCAGCGTCCCCCGTCCCACCCCCGCGGACAGACGCAATCAGCCCCAGCATTTT.

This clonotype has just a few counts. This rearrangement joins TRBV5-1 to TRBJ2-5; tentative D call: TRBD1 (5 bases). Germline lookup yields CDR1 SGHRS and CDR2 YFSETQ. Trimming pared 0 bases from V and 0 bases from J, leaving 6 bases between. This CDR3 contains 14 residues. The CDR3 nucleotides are TGCGCCAGCAGCTTGGAGGGGAACCAAGAGACCCAGTACTTC. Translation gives CASSLEGNQETQYF. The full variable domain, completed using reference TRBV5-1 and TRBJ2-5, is KAGVTQTPRYLIKTRGQQVTLSCSPISGHRSVSWYQQTPGQGLQFLFEYFSETQRNKGNFPGRFSGRQFSNSRSEMNVSTLELGDSALYLCASSLEGNQETQYFGPGTRLLVL.

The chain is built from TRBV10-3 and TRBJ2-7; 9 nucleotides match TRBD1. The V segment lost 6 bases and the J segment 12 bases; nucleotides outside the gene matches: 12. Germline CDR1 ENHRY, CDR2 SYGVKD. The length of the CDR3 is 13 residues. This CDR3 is CAIRLGTGNRAYF. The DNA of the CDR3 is TGTGCCATCAGACTTGGGACAGGGAATCGTGCGTACTTC.

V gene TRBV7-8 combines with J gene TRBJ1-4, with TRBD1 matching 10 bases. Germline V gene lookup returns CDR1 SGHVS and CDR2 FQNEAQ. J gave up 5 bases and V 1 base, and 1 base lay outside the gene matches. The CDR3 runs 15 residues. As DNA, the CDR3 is TGTGCCAGCAGCTTAGAGGGACAGGGGAATGAAAAACTGTTTTTT. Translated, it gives CASSLEGQGNEKLFF.

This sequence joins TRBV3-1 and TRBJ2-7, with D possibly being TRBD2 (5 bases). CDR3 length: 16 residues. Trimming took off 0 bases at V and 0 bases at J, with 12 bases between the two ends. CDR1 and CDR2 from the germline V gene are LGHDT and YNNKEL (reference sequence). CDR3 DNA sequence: TGTGCCAGCAGCCAAGACTCCGGGAAAGGCTCCTACGAGCAGTACTTC. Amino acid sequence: CASSQDSGKGSYEQYF.

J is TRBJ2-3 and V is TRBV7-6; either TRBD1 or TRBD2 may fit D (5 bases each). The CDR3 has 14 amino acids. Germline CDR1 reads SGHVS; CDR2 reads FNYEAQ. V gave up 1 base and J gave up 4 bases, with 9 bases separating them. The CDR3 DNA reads TGTGCCAGCAGCTTAGGGGACGGGGCAGATACGCAGTATTTT. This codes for CASSLGDGADTQYF.

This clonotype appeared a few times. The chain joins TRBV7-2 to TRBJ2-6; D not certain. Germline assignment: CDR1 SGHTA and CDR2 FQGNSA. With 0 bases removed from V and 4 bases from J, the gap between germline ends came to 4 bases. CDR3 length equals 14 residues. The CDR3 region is CASSLAGGANVLTF. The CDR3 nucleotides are TGTGCCAGCAGCTTAGCGGGAGGGGCCAACGTCCTGACTTTC.

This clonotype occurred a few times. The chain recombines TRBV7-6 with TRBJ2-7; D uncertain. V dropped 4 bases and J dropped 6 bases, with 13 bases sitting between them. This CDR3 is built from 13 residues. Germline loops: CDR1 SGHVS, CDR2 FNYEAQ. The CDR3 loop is CASSSSRIGEQYF. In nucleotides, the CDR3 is TGTGCCAGCAGCTCCTCGAGAATAGGCGAGCAGTACTTC. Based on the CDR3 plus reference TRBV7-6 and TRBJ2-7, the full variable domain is GAGVSQSPRYKVTKRGQDVALRCDPISGHVSLYWYRQALGQGPEFLTYFNYEAQQDKSGLPNDRFSAERPEGSISTLTIQRTEQRDSAMYRCASSSSRIGEQYFGPGTRLTVT.

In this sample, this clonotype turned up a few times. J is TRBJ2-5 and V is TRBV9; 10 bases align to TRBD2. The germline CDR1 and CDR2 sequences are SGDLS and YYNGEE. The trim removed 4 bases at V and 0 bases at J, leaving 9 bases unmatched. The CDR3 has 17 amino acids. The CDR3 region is CASSPPTSGIYQETQYF. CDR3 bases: TGTGCCAGCAGCCCCCCCACTAGCGGGATCTACCAAGAGACCCAGTACTTC.

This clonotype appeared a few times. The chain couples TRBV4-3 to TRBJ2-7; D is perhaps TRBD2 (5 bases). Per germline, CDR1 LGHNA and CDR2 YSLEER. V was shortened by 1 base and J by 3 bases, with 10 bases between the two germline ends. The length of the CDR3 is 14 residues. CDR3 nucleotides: TGCGCCAGCAGCCAAGCTCCCGGGGACTACGAGCAGTACTTC. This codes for CASSQAPGDYEQYF.

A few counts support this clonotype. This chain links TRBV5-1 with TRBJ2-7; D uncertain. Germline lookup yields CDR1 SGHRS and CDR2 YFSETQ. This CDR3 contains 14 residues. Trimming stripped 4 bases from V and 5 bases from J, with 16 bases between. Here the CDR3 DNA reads TGCGCCAGCAGCCGGCTTCCAGGCGCCGACGAGCAGTACTTC. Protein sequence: CASSRLPGADEQYF.

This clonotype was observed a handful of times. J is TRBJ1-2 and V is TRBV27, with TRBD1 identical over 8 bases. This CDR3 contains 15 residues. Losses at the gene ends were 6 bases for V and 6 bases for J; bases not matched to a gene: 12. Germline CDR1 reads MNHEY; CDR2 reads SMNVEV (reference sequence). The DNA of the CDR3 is TGTGCCAGCAGCCTTAACGGACAGGGTAGCCATGGCTACACCTTC. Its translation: CASSLNGQGSHGYTF.

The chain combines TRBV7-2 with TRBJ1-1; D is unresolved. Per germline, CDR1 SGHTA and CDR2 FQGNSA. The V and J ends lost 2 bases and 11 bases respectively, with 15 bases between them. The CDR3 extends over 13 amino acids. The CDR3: CASSLPSTGEAFF. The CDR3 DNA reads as TGTGCCAGCAGCTTACCCTCCACGGGTGAGGCTTTCTTT.

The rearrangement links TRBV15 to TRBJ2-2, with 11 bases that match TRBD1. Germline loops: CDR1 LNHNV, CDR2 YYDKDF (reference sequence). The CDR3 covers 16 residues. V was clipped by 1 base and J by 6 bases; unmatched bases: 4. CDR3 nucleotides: TGTGCCACCAGCAGAGGCGGACAGGGGGCGGCCGGGGAGCTGTTTTTT. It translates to CATSRGGQGAAGELFF.

CDR3 residues: CASRTQTDSQPQHF. The CDR3 DNA follows: TGTGCCAGCAGGACCCAAACCGACAGTCAGCCCCAGCATTTT. The chain couples TRBV6-6 to TRBJ1-5; TRBD1 might be the D (5 bases). Germline CDR1 and CDR2: MNHNY and SVGAGI (reference sequence). The CDR3 is made up of 14 amino acids. V lost 6 bases, J lost 6 bases, and 15 bases lay in between.

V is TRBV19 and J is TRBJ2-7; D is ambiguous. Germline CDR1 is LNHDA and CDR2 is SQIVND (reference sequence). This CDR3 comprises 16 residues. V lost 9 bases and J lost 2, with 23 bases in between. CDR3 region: CASRTSALSEAYEQYF. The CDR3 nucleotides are TGTGCCAGCCGAACTTCGGCGCTATCGGAAGCCTACGAGCAGTACTTC.

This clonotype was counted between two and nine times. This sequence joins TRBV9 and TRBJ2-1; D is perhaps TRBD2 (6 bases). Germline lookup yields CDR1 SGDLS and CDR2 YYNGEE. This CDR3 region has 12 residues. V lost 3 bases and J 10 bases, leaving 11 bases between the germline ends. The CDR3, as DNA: TGTGCCAGCAGCGCCGCCGGAGGGGAGCAGTTCTTC. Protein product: CASSAAGGEQFF.

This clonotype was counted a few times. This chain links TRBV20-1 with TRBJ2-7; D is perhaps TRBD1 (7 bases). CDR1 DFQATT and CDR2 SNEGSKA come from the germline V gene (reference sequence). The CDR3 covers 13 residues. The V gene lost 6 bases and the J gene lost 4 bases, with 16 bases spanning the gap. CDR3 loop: CSAFGQEGYEQYF. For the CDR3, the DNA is TGCAGTGCCTTTGGACAGGAGGGATACGAGCAGTACTTC.

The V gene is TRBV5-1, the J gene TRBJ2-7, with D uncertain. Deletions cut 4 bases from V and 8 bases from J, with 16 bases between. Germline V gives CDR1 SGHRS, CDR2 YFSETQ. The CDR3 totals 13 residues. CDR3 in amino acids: CASSLEDRTQQYF. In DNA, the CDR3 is TGCGCCAGCAGCCTCGAGGACCGAACCCAGCAGTACTTC.

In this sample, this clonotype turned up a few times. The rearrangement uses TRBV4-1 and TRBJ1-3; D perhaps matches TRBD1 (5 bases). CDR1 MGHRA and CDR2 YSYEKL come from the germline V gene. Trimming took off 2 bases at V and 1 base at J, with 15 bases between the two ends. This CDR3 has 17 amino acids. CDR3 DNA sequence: TGCGCCAGCAGCCAAACTAGGGGTCCGTCATCTGGAAACACCATATATTTT. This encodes CASSQTRGPSSGNTIYF.

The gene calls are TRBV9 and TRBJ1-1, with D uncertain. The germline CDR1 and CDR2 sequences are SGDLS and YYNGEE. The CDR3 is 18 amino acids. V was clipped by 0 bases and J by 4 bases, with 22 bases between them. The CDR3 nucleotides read TGTGCCAGCAGCGTAGCCGGTCGGGGAATTGGGCGGGGCACTGAAGCTTTCTTT. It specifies CASSVAGRGIGRGTEAFF.

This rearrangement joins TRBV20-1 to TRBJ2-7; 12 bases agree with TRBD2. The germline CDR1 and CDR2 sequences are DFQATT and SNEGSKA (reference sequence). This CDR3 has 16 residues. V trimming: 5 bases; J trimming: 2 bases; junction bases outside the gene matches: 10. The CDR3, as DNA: TGCAGTGCTCACCACCTGACTAGCGGGAGCCCCTACGAGCAGTACTTC. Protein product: CSAHHLTSGSPYEQYF.

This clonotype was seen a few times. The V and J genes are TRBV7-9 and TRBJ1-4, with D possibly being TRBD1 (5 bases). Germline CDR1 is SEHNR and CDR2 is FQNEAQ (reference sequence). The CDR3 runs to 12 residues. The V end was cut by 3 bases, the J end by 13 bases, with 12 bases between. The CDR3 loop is CASSLYDSLLFF. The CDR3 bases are TGTGCCAGCAGCTTGTACGACAGTCTACTGTTTTTT.

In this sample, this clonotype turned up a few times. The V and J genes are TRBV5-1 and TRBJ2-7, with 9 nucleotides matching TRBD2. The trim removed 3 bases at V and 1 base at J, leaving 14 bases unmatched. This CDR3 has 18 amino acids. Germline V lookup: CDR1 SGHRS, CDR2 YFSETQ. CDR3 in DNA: TGCGCCAGCAGCTGGGGAAGGGAGCCTAGCGGGGCTTCCTACGAGCAGTACTTC. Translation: CASSWGREPSGASYEQYF.

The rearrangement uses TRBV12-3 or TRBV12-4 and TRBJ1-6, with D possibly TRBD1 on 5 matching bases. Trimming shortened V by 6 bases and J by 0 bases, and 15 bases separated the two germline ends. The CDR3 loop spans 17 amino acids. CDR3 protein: CASSPSQGVSYNSPLHF. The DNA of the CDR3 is TGTGCCAGCAGCCCGAGTCAGGGTGTCTCCTATAATTCACCCCTCCACTTT.

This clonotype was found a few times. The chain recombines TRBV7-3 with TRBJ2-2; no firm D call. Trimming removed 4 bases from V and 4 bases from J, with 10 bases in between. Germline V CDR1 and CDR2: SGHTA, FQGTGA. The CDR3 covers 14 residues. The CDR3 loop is CASSSYMSTGELFF. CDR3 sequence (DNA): TGTGCCAGCAGCTCGTACATGAGCACCGGGGAGCTGTTTTTT.

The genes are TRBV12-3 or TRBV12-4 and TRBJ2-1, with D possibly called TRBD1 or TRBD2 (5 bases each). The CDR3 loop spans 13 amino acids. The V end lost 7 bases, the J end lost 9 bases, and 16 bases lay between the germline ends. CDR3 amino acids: CASNRGVGTEQFF. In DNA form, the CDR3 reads TGTGCCAGCAACCGCGGTGTAGGGACTGAGCAGTTCTTC.

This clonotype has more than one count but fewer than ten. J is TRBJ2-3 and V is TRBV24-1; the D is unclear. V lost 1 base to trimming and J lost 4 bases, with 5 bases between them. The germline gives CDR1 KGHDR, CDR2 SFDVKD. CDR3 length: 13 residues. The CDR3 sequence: CATSDLRADTQYF. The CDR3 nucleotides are TGTGCCACCAGTGATTTAAGGGCAGATACGCAGTATTTT.

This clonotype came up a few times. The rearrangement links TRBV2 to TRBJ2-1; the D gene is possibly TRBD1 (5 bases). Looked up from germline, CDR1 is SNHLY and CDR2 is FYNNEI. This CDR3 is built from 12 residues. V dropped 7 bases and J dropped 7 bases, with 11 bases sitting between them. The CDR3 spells CASTQGRNEQFF. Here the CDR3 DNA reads TGTGCCAGCACCCAGGGCCGAAATGAGCAGTTCTTC.